This T cell receptor (beta chain) was sequenced during a study of T cells in tumors after PD-1 blockade. The assay was immunoSEQ multiplex PCR, and TCRdb's table has in-frame clones only and misses some. Of over 30,000 clones in the sample, around 78% were seen once. CDR1 is MNHEY, CDR2 SVGAGI, per germline. The CDR3 runs to 12 residues. On this clone itself: The junction departs from the called germline gene at one end, perhaps through a read error.

The TCR was taken from a human donor with basal cell carcinoma. Sample: PBMCs, taken before anti-PD-1 treatment. The chain couples TRBV6-5 to TRBJ2-7; either TRBD1 or TRBD2 may supply D (6 bases each). The CDR3 sequence: CASSPGPGAVFF. The CDR3 DNA reads as TGTGCCAGCAGTCCTGGGCCGGGGGCCGTGTTCTTC.